The following is a TCR beta chain sequence with its context. Its antigen specificity is not known. It has no much larger one-base neighbor in the sample; base qualities were not kept. The data derive from a study of cytomegalovirus exposure and HLA in healthy donors (dated by TCRdb to between 2016 and 2019). As for the study more broadly: The 650 to 800 repertoires of the first cohort and the 95 to 150 validation repertoires were produced on the same platform, according to a later analysis. The study aimed to test whether cataloging public T cell receptors could reveal signatures of past pathogen exposure. A separate validation cohort of more than 100 different subjects was used in addition to the roughly 620-subject first cohort. To predict cytomegalovirus infection status, the study combined high-throughput TCR immunosequencing, statistical association of individual TCRs with disease status, and machine learning.

Beyond this particular receptor, the publication reports: In both the original and validation cohorts, the classifier was reported to diagnose cytomegalovirus status with high specificity and sensitivity. Of the cluster scores, around 95% were above 0 in a later analysis, which found that TCRs clustered in the first cohort also tended to co-occur in the approximately 110 validation repertoires. All 120 or so repertoires were used to score co-occurrence in the validation cohort in a later analysis, because that analysis had no HLA typing for the cohort. In vitro tests confirmed that a few of the cytomegalovirus-associated TCR beta chains recognize cytomegalovirus antigens. Most TCR sequences were observed very rarely across donors, whereas some public TCRs were present in many individuals. According to the authors, the approach could potentially be generalized to other disease states and immunological phenotypes. In the study, around 150 TCR beta chains were listed as associated with cytomegalovirus.

Libraries were made using the immunoSEQ multiplex PCR assay. Turning to the authors' computational methods: A statistical classification framework was developed to diagnose cytomegalovirus status using the catalog of TCR beta chain sequences. The immuneACCESS repertoire file appears here via TCRdb, limited to in-frame rearrangements. These files lack a portion of the clones; in checked studies, under half of the deficit traces to unresolved V genes, and the cause of the others is not known. V and J calls and clone size come straight from that table; D and trimming were deduced from the DNA. The sample table records 100,000 to 150,000 clones; about 88% of these occur just once. The leading ten clones occupy about 1.1% of the sample. The donors were included in the validation cohort of over a hundred subjects, a group kept apart from the roughly 670-subject first cohort. Material: PBMCs. This receptor was identified in a woman aged 18-29 years in good health and CMV-seronegative.

The encoded CDR3 is CASDAAERFF. The DNA is TGCGCCAGCGACGCAGCGGAGAGGTTCTTC. The rearranged segments are TRBV10-1 and TRBJ2-1, with TRBD2 perhaps the D gene, on 5 matching bases. According to the germline V gene (reference sequence), CDR1 reads WNHNN and CDR2 reads SYGVQD. From cysteine to phenylalanine, the CDR3 is 10 amino acids long. Only CDR3 DNA is held: 30 bases, read in frame from base 1. Deletion took 8 bases off V and 15 bases off J, with a span of 14 bases between the germline ends.